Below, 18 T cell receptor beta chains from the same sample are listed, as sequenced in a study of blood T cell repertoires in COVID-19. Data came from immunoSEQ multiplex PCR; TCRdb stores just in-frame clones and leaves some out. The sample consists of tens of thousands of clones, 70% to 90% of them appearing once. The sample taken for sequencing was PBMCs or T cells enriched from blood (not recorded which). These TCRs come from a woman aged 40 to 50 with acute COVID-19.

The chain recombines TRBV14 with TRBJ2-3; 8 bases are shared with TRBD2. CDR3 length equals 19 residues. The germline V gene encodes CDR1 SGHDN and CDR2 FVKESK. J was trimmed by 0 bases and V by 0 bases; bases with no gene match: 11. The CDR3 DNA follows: TGTGCCAGCAGCCAAGACGATTTCGGGAGGGCCTTCAGCACAGATACGCAGTATTTT. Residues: CASSQDDFGRAFSTDTQYF.

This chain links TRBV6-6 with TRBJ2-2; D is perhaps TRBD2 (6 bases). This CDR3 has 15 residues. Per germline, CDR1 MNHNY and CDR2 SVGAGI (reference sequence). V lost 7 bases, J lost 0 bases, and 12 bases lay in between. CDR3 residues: CASIGGLANTGELFF. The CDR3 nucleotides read TGTGCCAGCATCGGGGGACTCGCGAACACCGGGGAGCTGTTTTTT.

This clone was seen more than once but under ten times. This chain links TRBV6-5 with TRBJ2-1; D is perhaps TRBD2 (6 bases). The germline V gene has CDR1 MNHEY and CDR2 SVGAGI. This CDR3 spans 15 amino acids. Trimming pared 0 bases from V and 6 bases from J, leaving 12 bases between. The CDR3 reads CASSYSWGEVNEQFF. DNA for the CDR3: TGTGCCAGCAGTTACTCATGGGGGGAGGTCAATGAGCAGTTCTTC.

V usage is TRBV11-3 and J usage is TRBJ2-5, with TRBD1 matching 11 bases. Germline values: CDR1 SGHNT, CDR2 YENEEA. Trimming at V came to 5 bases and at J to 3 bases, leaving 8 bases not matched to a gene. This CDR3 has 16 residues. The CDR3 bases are TGTGCCAGCAGCAACCGGGACAGGGGGGGCGAAGAGACCCAGTACTTC. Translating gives CASSNRDRGGEETQYF.

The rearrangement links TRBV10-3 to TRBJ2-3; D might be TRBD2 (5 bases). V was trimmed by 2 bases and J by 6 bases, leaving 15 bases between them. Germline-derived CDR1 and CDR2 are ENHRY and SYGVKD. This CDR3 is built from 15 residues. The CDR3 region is CAISEAPGMGDTQYF. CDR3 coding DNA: TGTGCCATCAGTGAGGCCCCGGGAATGGGGGATACGCAGTATTTT.

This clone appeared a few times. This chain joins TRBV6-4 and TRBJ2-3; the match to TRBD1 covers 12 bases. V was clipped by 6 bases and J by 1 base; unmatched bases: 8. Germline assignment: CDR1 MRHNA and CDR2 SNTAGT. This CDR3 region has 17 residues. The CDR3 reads CASSLSGTGGRTDTQYF. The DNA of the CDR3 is TGTGCCAGCAGCCTCTCCGGGACAGGGGGCCGCACAGATACGCAGTATTTT.

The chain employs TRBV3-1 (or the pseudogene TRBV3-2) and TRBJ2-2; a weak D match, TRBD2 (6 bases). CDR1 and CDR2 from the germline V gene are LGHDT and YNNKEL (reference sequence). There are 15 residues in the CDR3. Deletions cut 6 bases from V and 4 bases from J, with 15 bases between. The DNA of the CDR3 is TGTGCCAGCAGTCAACGGAGGGCCGGCACCGGGGAGCTGTTTTTT. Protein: CASSQRRAGTGELFF.

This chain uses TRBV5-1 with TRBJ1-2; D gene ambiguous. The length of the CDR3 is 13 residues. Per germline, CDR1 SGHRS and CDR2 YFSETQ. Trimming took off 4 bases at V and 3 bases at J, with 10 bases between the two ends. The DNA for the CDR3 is TGCGCCAGCAGCCCCCTCTCCGACTATGGCTACACCTTC. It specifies CASSPLSDYGYTF.

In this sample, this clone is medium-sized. DNA for the CDR3: TGTGCCAGTCGTGGGACAGGGGATTCACCCCTCCACTTT. It yields the protein CASRGTGDSPLHF. The V gene is TRBV6-5, the J gene TRBJ1-6; 10 nucleotides align to TRBD1. After removal of 9 bases from V and 8 bases from J, the junction contained 4 bases not matched to a gene. Germline V lookup: CDR1 MNHEY, CDR2 SVGAGI. The CDR3 is 13 amino acids.

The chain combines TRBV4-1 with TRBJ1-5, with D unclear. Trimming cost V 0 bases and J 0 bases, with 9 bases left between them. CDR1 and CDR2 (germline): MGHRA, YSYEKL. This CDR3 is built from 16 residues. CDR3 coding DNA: TGCGCCAGCAGCCAAGAGGAGGCCGTTAGCAATCAGCCCCAGCATTTT. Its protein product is CASSQEEAVSNQPQHF.

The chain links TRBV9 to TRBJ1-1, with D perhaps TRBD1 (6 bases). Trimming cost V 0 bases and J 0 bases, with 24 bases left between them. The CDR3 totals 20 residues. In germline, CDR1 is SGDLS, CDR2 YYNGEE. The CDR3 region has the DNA TGTGCCAGCAGCGTAGGGGTCACAGGGTCCCAACCTTTAATGAACACTGAAGCTTTCTTT. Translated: CASSVGVTGSQPLMNTEAFF. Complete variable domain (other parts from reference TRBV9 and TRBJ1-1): DSGVTQTPKHLITATGQRVTLRCSPRSGDLSVYWYQQSLDQGLQFLIQYYNGEERAKGNILERFSAQQFPDLHSELNLSSLELGDSALYFCASSVGVTGSQPLMNTEAFFGQGTRLTVV.

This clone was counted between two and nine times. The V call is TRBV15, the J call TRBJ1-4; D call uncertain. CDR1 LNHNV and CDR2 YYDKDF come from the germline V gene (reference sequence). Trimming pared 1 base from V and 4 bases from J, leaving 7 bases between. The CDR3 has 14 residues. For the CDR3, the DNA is TGTGCCACCAGCAGAGGCCGGAGTAATGAAAAACTGTTTTTT. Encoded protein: CATSRGRSNEKLFF.

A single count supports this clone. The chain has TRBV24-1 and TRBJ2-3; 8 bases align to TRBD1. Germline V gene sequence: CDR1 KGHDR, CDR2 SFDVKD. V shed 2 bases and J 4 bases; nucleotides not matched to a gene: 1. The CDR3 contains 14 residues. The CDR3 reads CATSDWDRSDTQYF. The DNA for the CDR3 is TGTGCCACCAGTGATTGGGACAGGTCAGATACGCAGTATTTT.

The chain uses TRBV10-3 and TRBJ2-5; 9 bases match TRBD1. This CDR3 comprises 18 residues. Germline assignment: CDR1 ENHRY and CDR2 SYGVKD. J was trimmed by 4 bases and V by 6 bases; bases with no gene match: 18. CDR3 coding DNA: TGTGCCATCAGCGGGACAGGGAATATTGCGGGTCGAATAGAGACCCAGTACTTC. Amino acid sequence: CAISGTGNIAGRIETQYF.

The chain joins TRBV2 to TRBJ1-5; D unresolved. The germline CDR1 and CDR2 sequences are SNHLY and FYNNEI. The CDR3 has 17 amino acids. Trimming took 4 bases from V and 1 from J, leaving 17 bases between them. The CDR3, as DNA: TGTGCCAGCAGTGTACAATTCGGGAGTATGAGCAATCAGCCCCAGCATTTT. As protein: CASSVQFGSMSNQPQHF.

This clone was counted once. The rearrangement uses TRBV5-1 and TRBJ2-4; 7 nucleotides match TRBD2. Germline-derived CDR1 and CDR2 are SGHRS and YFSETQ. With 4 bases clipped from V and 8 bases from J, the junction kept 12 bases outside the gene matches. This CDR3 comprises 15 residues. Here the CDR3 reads CASSQDGTMIDIQYF. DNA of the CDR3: TGCGCCAGCAGCCAGGACGGGACTATGATTGACATTCAGTACTTC.

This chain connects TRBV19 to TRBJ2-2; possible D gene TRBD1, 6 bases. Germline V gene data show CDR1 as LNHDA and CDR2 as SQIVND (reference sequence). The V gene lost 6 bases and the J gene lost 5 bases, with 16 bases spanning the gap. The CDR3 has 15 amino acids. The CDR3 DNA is TGTGCCAGTAGGGCCCGCAGGGGTGGTACCGGGGAGCTGTTTTTT. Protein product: CASRARRGGTGELFF.

The CDR3 DNA sequence: TGTGCCATCCGTCCCGGGACAGGGATGAACACTGAAGCTTTCTTT. It translates to CAIRPGTGMNTEAFF. The V call is TRBV10-3, the J call TRBJ1-1; 9 bases map to TRBD1. Trimming removed 8 bases from V and 0 bases from J; junction bases left unmatched: 7. This CDR3 comprises 15 residues. Germline values: CDR1 ENHRY, CDR2 SYGVKD.